This record looks at one T cell receptor beta chain sequence and its context. Its antigen is currently unknown. There are 12 residues in the CDR3. Germline V gene lookup returns CDR1 DFQATT and CDR2 SNEGSKA (reference sequence). Trimming cost V 3 bases and J 6 bases, with 11 bases left between them. This specimen belongs to a study of CD8+CD57+ T cells in acquired aplastic anemia. Investigators profiled TCR beta VDJ and CDR3 from genomic DNA template. MiXCR was run by TCRdb on the reads, yielding one entry per CDR3 protein. The sample carries approximately 190,000 distinct CDR3 sequences, 48% recorded once. Individuals selected for sequencing had exhibited CD8+CD57+ cell expansion on flow cytometry. Severe acquired aplastic anemia was present in all patients. Study results and caveats: Patients were compared with controls for CD8+ Simpson's diversity, and no significant difference emerged.

This TCR was sampled from a human donor with aplastic anemia. The V gene is TRBV20-1, the J gene TRBJ2-5; a weak D match, TRBD2 (6 bases). Material: sorted CD4+, CD8+, or CD8+CD57+ T cells (not recorded which) from PBMCs. In DNA form, the CDR3 reads TGCAGTGCTAGGAGCGGGCAGAAGACCCAGTACTTC. Protein product: CSARSGQKTQYF.